One and the same sample provided the 22 T cell receptor beta chains below, sequenced in a study of blood T cells in healthy people across ages. A sample-barcoded 5' primer and a J-beta primer mix were used in a second PCR of about 7 to 12 cycles. TCRdb re-called the 5' RACE reads through MiXCR, storing one row per CDR3 protein. Here the sample spans 1,500,000 or so distinct CDR3 sequences, approximately 59% being singletons. Sample: blood. The receptors were gathered from a man between 18 and 35 years old in good health.

This clonotype came up a few times. The genes are TRBV12-3 or TRBV12-4 and TRBJ2-3; weak D call: TRBD2 (5 bases). V was shortened by 2 bases and J by 2 bases, with 14 bases between the two germline ends. CDR3 size: 16 residues. The CDR3 coding sequence is TGTGCCAGCAGTTTAATGATAGGCGGACTCACAGATACGCAGTATTTT. It is translated as CASSLMIGGLTDTQYF.

Points on this clonotype: No DNA is shown, since the ends of the CDR3 on it are uncertain; the CDR3 is the one TCRdb lists. The V and J genes are TRBV20-1 and TRBJ1-2; TRBD1 was called by the table and not checked on the DNA. Including both end residues, the CDR3 is 11 amino acids long. The germline CDR1 and CDR2 sequences are DFQATT and SNEGSKA (reference sequence). This CDR3 is CSPNFGTGATF.

This clonotype was found a few times. The chain couples TRBV30 to TRBJ1-2; D is unresolved. V lost 5 bases to trimming and J lost 8 bases, with 15 bases between them. This CDR3 contains 12 residues. Germline V gene sequence: CDR1 GTSNPN, CDR2 SVGIG (reference sequence). CDR3 DNA sequence: TGTGCCTGGGACCACCGGGGTTCCGGCTACACCTTC. This encodes CAWDHRGSGYTF.

The V and J genes are TRBV12-5 and TRBJ2-3; D assignment may be TRBD1 or TRBD2 (5 bases each). The CDR3 spans 14 residues. The V and J ends lost 5 bases and 3 bases respectively, with 12 bases between them. The germline V gene has CDR1 LGHNT and CDR2 FRNRAP. The CDR3 DNA reads TGTGCTAGTGGTGTGTCGGGACGGACAGATACGCAGTATTTT. Translation gives CASGVSGRTDTQYF.

This chain joins TRBV6-5 and TRBJ1-4; D is perhaps TRBD1 (6 bases). The V end lost 5 bases, the J end lost 8 bases, and 12 bases lay between the germline ends. The CDR3 has 13 residues. Germline values: CDR1 MNHEY, CDR2 SVGAGI. The CDR3 sequence: CASSDVQGEKLFF. The DNA of the CDR3 is TGTGCCAGCAGTGACGTGCAGGGGGAAAAACTGTTTTTT.

The chain carries TRBV15 and TRBJ2-7; D gene uncertain. The J call may be wrong; the DNA end is better matched by TRBJ2-5. The CDR3 loop spans 14 amino acids. Germline V gene lookup returns CDR1 LNHNV and CDR2 YYDKDF (reference sequence). The CDR3 sequence: CATSREGTLETQYF. CDR3 sequence (DNA): TGTGCCACCAGCAGAGAGGGAACCCTGGAGACCCAGTACTTC.

There are a few counts of this clonotype. CDR3 amino acids: CAISESNSPLHF. CDR3 coding DNA: TGTGCCATCAGTGAGTCGAATTCACCCCTCCACTTT. V gene TRBV10-3 combines with J gene TRBJ1-6; D gene uncertain. V lost 0 bases and J 7 bases, leaving 1 base between the germline ends. There are 12 residues in the CDR3. Germline CDR1 reads ENHRY; CDR2 reads SYGVKD.

The chain has TRBV3-1 and TRBJ2-4; D tentatively reads TRBD1 or TRBD2 (5 bases each). The CDR3 has 15 amino acids. V was trimmed by 4 bases and J by 0 bases, leaving 10 bases between them. Germline CDR1 is LGHDT and CDR2 is YNNKEL (reference sequence). The CDR3 DNA reads as TGTGCCAGCAGCCGAGGGGATTCAGCCAAAAACATTCAGTACTTC. Translating gives CASSRGDSAKNIQYF.

The chain joins TRBV30 to TRBJ2-3; a possible D gene is TRBD2 (6 bases). V lost 4 bases to trimming and J lost 2 bases, with 13 bases between them. Germline-derived CDR1 and CDR2 are GTSNPN and SVGIG (reference sequence). The CDR3 loop spans 14 amino acids. The CDR3 is CAWTHGRDTDTQYF. CDR3 DNA: TGTGCCTGGACTCACGGGCGGGACACAGATACGCAGTATTTT.

The chain has TRBV14 and TRBJ2-7; D assignment may be TRBD1 or TRBD2 (5 bases each). There are 14 residues in the CDR3. Germline V gives CDR1 SGHDN, CDR2 FVKESK. V was pared by 0 bases and J by 5 bases, with 11 bases between. This CDR3 is CASSQEFWGNEQYF. The CDR3, as DNA: TGTGCCAGCAGCCAAGAGTTCTGGGGGAACGAGCAGTACTTC.

This chain uses TRBV20-1 with TRBJ2-4; no reliable D call. The CDR3 covers 17 residues. Trimming took 0 bases from V and 7 from J, leaving 22 bases between them. Looked up from germline, CDR1 is DFQATT and CDR2 is SNEGSKA (reference sequence). The CDR3 DNA reads as TGCAGTGCTAGAGATATAGTAAGGGTCAAAGTCCTGAACATTCAGTACTTC. It is translated as CSARDIVRVKVLNIQYF.

This clonotype was observed a handful of times. The V gene is TRBV12-3 or TRBV12-4, the J gene TRBJ2-1; 9 nucleotides align to TRBD2. Unmatched junction bases numbered 5, after V lost 3 bases and J lost 8 bases. CDR3 length equals 14 residues. In DNA form, the CDR3 reads TGTGCCAGCAGTTTCGCGGGGGGGTTGGATGAGCAGTTCTTC. Translating gives CASSFAGGLDEQFF.

The chain employs TRBV20-1 and TRBJ2-1, with D hard to call. This CDR3 has 12 residues. Germline values: CDR1 DFQATT, CDR2 SNEGSKA (reference sequence). Trimming took 5 bases from V and 14 from J, leaving 19 bases between them. For the CDR3, the DNA is TGCAGTGCTTCGCCGAACCCGACACCAGAGTTCTTC. Its translation: CSASPNPTPEFF.

This rearrangement joins TRBV5-1 to TRBJ2-1, with 9 bases identical to TRBD2. There are 18 residues in the CDR3. V lost 7 bases to trimming and J lost 9 bases; unmatched junction nucleotides: 23. CDR1 and CDR2 from the germline V gene are SGHRS and YFSETQ. The CDR3 sequence is CASHPSSGGGALGSEQFF. In nucleotides, the CDR3 is TGCGCCAGCCATCCCTCCTCAGGCGGGGGGGCCCTGGGCAGTGAGCAGTTCTTC.

J is TRBJ2-7 and V is TRBV6-5, with 8 positions matching TRBD1. Germline trimming cut 6 bases from V and 5 bases from J; bases unmatched to any gene: 6. Germline assignment: CDR1 MNHEY and CDR2 SVGAGI. The CDR3 consists of 13 residues. CDR3: CASRLRQGNEQYF. CDR3 DNA: TGTGCCAGCAGACTTCGACAGGGGAACGAGCAGTACTTC.

The J gene is TRBJ2-5, the V gene TRBV13; D unresolved. This CDR3 has 13 amino acids. V was trimmed by 2 bases and J by 3 bases, leaving 7 bases between them. Germline CDR1 PRHDT, CDR2 FYEKMQ (reference sequence). CDR3 protein: CASSLNQEETQYF. The CDR3 DNA sequence: TGTGCCAGCAGCTTAAATCAAGAAGAGACCCAGTACTTC. Full variable domain (missing parts from reference TRBV13 and TRBJ2-5): AAGVIQSPRHLIKEKRETATLKCYPIPRHDTVYWYQQGPGQDPQFLISFYEKMQSDKGSIPDRFSAQQFSDYHSELNMSSLELGDSALYFCASSLNQEETQYFGPGTRLLVL.

CDR3: CASSLNRDPYLNYEQYF. The DNA for the CDR3 is TGTGCCAGCAGCTTGAACCGGGATCCGTACCTAAACTACGAGCAGTACTTC. The chain uses TRBV7-8 and TRBJ2-4, with D maybe TRBD2 (5 bases). The J call may be incorrect, as the DNA end agrees better with TRBJ2-7. This CDR3 region has 17 residues. The germline CDR1 and CDR2 sequences are SGHVS and FQNEAQ.

The chain employs TRBV15 and TRBJ2-5; D is unresolved. The CDR3 covers 13 residues. V lost 0 bases and J 5 bases, leaving 7 bases between the germline ends. Germline V gene lookup returns CDR1 LNHNV and CDR2 YYDKDF (reference sequence). The CDR3 DNA reads as TGTGCCACCAGCAGAGAAGATCTTGAGACCCAGTACTTC. It is translated as CATSREDLETQYF.

The chain uses TRBV10-3 and TRBJ2-4; possibly TRBD1 for D (5 bases). With the DNA end fitting TRBJ2-7 better, the J assignment may be wrong. The germline gives CDR1 ENHRY, CDR2 SYGVKD. CDR3 length: 14 residues. The CDR3 loop is CAISEQGSTYEQYF. The CDR3 DNA reads TGTGCCATCAGTGAGCAGGGTAGTACCTACGAGCAGTACTTC.

Written as DNA, the CDR3 is TGTGCCACCAGTGAGTGGGGAAGTACTGAAGCTTTCTTT. This encodes CATSEWGSTEAFF. The chain is built from TRBV24-1 and TRBJ1-1; D uncertain. The CDR3 covers 13 residues. Trimming shortened V by 4 bases and J by 5 bases, and 10 bases separated the two germline ends. Germline V gene sequence: CDR1 KGHDR, CDR2 SFDVKD.

This sequence joins TRBV20-1 and TRBJ2-1; 12 nucleotides line up with TRBD2. The ends lost 5 bases at V and 6 bases at J; junction bases unmatched: 8. Germline V gives CDR1 DFQATT, CDR2 SNEGSKA (reference sequence). This CDR3 has 15 residues. CDR3 loop: CSAVLLAGGFNEQFF. CDR3 DNA: TGCAGTGCTGTCCTTCTAGCGGGAGGGTTCAATGAGCAGTTCTTC.

This clonotype occurred many times. The chain joins TRBV20-1 to TRBJ2-1; D might be TRBD1 or TRBD2, each matching 5 bases. The length of the CDR3 is 17 residues. Germline-derived CDR1 and CDR2 are DFQATT and SNEGSKA (reference sequence). Trimming stripped 6 bases from V and 0 bases from J, with 21 bases between. The CDR3 protein is CSATPPFGASSYNEQFF. CDR3 coding DNA: TGCAGTGCAACCCCCCCCTTCGGGGCGAGCTCCTACAATGAGCAGTTCTTC.